This entry lists 8 T cell receptor beta chains sequenced from one sample in a study of shared clonotypes between healthy human individuals. This table comes from immunoSEQ multiplex PCR, and its TCRdb copy is limited to in-frame clones, with some not included. The sample carries roughly 500,000 clones, 90% to 97% recorded once. The material sequenced was naive CD4+ T cells sorted from blood. The subset was: CD45RA+ positively selected. The receptor source for this set is a woman aged 30 to 39 in good health.

The gene calls are TRBV19 and TRBJ2-7, with D perhaps matching TRBD1 (5 bases). V gave up 3 bases and J gave up 7 bases, with 16 bases separating them. Germline V CDR1 and CDR2: LNHDA, SQIVND (reference sequence). This CDR3 contains 14 residues. The CDR3 nucleotides are TGTGCCAGTAGTATTCAGGGTTGGGCGCAAGAGCAGTACTTC. Amino acids: CASSIQGWAQEQYF. Full variable domain (outside the CDR3, taken from reference TRBV19 and TRBJ2-7): DGGITQSPKYLFRKEGQNVTLSCEQNLNHDAMYWYRQDPGQGLRLIYYSQIVNDFQKGDIAEGYSVSREKKESFPLTVTSAQKNPTAFYLCASSIQGWAQEQYFGPGTRLTVT.

The V call is TRBV5-1, the J call TRBJ1-2; tentative D call: TRBD1 (6 bases). Trimming took off 0 bases at V and 0 bases at J, with 12 bases between the two ends. Germline lookup yields CDR1 SGHRS and CDR2 YFSETQ. CDR3 size: 16 residues. Written as DNA, the CDR3 is TGCGCCAGCAGCTTGGCCGCGGACAGCGCTAACTATGGCTACACCTTC. As protein: CASSLAADSANYGYTF.

The gene calls are TRBV5-5 and TRBJ2-7, with D unresolved. The germline gives CDR1 SGHKS, CDR2 YYEKEE (reference sequence). V was cut by 0 bases and J by 1 base, with 8 bases left in between. The CDR3 extends over 14 amino acids. The CDR3, as DNA: TGTGCCAGCAGCTTGGTTGTCGAATCCTACGAGCAGTACTTC. Amino acids: CASSLVVESYEQYF.

This clone was observed once. The rearrangement links TRBV7-9 to TRBJ2-3, with D uncertain. Germline V lookup: CDR1 SEHNR, CDR2 FQNEAQ (reference sequence). This CDR3 region has 15 residues. V was pared by 5 bases and J by 1 base, with 13 bases between. In DNA, the CDR3 is TGTGCCAGCAGCCCGACTTGGTGGGGCACAGATACGCAGTATTTT. Translating it yields CASSPTWWGTDTQYF.

This chain uses TRBV6-5 with TRBJ2-3; no reliable D call. The V gene lost 3 bases and the J gene lost 5 bases, with 12 bases spanning the gap. The germline V gene has CDR1 MNHEY and CDR2 SVGAGI. This CDR3 has 14 residues. The CDR3 sequence is CASSYSFQRDTQYF. The DNA for the CDR3 is TGTGCCAGCAGTTATTCCTTTCAGAGAGATACGCAGTATTTT.

Worth noting for this clone: The same CDR3 is also encoded by other DNA sequences in this sample. The rearrangement links TRBV27 to TRBJ1-5; D ambiguous. The length of the CDR3 is 12 residues. The V end was cut by 8 bases, the J end by 6 bases, with 11 bases between. Germline-derived CDR1 and CDR2 are MNHEY and SMNVEV (reference sequence). CDR3 protein: CASSLIGQPQHF. The CDR3 region has the DNA TGTGCCAGCTCCCTAATAGGTCAGCCCCAGCATTTT.

This chain links TRBV15 with TRBJ2-5; 9 nucleotides line up with TRBD2. V was pared by 0 bases and J by 3 bases, with 5 bases of the junction left unmatched. The germline V gene has CDR1 LNHNV and CDR2 YYDKDF (reference sequence). CDR3 length: 16 amino acids. CDR3 coding DNA: TGTGCCACCAGCAGAGATCGGCTAGCGGGAAAAGAGACCCAGTACTTC. Translated: CATSRDRLAGKETQYF.

The chain employs TRBV30 and TRBJ2-7; the D is unclear. Germline CDR1 GTSNPN, CDR2 SVGIG (reference sequence). The CDR3 covers 14 residues. V lost 4 bases and J lost 2, with 15 bases in between. The DNA of the CDR3 is TGTGCCTGGACCCCGGGCAATCCCCCCTACGAGCAGTACTTC. It specifies CAWTPGNPPYEQYF.